This T cell receptor beta chain appears in the sequencing data of a study of blood T cell repertoires in COVID-19. Study-level information: There were acute and convalescent COVID-19 samples, and they came from the United States, Italy and Spain.

The CDR3 consists of 13 residues. CDR1 and CDR2 from the germline V gene are MGHRA and YSYEKL. V shed 5 bases and J shed 0 bases, with 7 bases lying between them. In the original analysis: Amplification of reference gene primers provided the estimated nucleated cell counts. Here immunoSEQ multiplex PCR was the method, and the copy in TCRdb shows in-frame clones only, minus some. The V and J calls and clone size were taken over from that table, and D and trimming were inferred from the DNA. Of 300,000 or so clones listed, about nine tenths are singletons. Seattle patients were enrolled while actively infected and followed longitudinally.

This chain uses TRBV4-1 with TRBJ1-1; D ambiguous. Sequenced material: peripheral blood. This clonotype originated in a woman between 25 and 40 years old with COVID-19, enrolled during active disease. The CDR3 protein is CASSKQMNTEAFF. In nucleotides, the CDR3 is TGCGCCAGCAGCAAACAGATGAACACTGAAGCTTTCTTT.